This TCR beta chain was documented in a study of blood T cell repertoires in COVID-19. Background on the study: There were acute and convalescent COVID-19 samples, and they came from the United States, Italy and Spain. PBMCs, B-cell-depleted T cells, or T cells provided the cDNA or gDNA that made up the material.

The CDR3 has 17 residues. Germline loops: CDR1 SGHVS, CDR2 FQNEAQ. Trimming removed 5 bases from V and 2 bases from J, with 22 bases in between. Authors' methods: Scientists estimated how many nucleated cells there were by amplifying reference gene primers. Profiled with immunoSEQ multiplex PCR; TCRdb holds only in-frame clones, not every one. V and J calls and clone size are given by that table; D and trimming were obtained from the DNA. Of roughly 50,000 clones in the sample, over 80% are singletons; the top ten hold about 60%. This receptor was identified in a man between 65 and 85 years old with acute or convalescent COVID-19. The chain uses TRBV7-8 and TRBJ2-7; possibly TRBD1 for D (7 bases). The source material was peripheral blood. The CDR3 DNA reads TGTGCCAGCAGCCCGGTGGAGGGGGCCGCCTCGCCCTACGAGCAGTACTTC. Its translation is CASSPVEGAASPYEQYF.